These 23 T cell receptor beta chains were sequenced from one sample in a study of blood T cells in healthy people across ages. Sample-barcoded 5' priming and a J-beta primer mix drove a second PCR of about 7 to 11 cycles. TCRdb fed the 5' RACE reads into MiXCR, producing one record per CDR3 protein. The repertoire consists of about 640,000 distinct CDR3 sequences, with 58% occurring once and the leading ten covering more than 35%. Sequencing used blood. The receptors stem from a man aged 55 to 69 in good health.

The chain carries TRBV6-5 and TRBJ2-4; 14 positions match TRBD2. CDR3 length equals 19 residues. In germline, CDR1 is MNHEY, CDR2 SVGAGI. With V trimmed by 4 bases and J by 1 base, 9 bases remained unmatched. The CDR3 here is CASSFGLAGGSTAKNIQYF. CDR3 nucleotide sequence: TGTGCCAGCAGTTTCGGACTAGCGGGGGGCTCTACGGCCAAAAACATTCAGTACTTC.

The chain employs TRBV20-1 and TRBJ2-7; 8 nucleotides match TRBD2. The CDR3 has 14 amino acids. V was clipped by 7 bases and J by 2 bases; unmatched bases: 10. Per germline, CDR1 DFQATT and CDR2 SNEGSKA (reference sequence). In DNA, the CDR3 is TGCAGTGTCCGAGCGGGGGAGAGACCCTACGAGCAGTACTTC. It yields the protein CSVRAGERPYEQYF.

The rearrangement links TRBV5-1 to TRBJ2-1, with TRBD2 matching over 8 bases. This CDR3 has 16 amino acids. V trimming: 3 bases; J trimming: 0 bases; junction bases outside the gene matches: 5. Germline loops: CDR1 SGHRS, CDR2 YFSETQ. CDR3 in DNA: TGCGCCAGCAGCTGGAGCGGGGGAAGCTCCTACAATGAGCAGTTCTTC. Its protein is CASSWSGGSSYNEQFF.

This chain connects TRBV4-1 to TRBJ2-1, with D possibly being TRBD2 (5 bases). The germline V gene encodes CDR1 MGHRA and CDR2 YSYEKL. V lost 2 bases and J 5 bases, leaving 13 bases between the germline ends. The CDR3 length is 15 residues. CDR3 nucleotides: TGCGCCAGCAGCCAACACGGACTGGCCCACAATGAGCAGTTCTTC. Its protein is CASSQHGLAHNEQFF.

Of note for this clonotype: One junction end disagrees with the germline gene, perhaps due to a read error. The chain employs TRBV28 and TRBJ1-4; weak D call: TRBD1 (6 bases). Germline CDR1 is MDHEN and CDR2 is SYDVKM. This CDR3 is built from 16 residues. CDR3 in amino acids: CASSSPGQGQVEKLFF. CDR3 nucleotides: TGTGCCAGCAGTTCGCCCGGTCAGGGGCAGGTTGAAAAACTATTTTTT.

The CDR3 is CSVELGQGTGNTIYF. In DNA, the CDR3 is TGCAGCGTTGAGTTGGGACAGGGCACTGGAAACACCATATATTTT. The V and J genes are TRBV29-1 and TRBJ1-3; 9 positions match TRBD1. Germline V gives CDR1 SQVTM, CDR2 ANQGSEA. This CDR3 comprises 15 residues. V dropped 3 bases and J dropped 2; count of bases not matched to a gene: 5.

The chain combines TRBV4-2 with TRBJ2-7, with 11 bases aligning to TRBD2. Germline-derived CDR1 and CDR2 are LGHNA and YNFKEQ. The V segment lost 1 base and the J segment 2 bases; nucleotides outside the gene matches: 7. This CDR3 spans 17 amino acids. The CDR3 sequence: CASSQGTSGHAAYEQYF. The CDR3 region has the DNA TGTGCCAGCAGCCAAGGGACTAGCGGGCATGCCGCCTACGAGCAGTACTTC.

The CDR3 nucleotides are TGCAGCGTACTGACAGGGAGAGAGACCCAGTACTTC. Translation gives CSVLTGRETQYF. V gene TRBV29-1 combines with J gene TRBJ2-5, with 7 bases identical to TRBD1. CDR1 and CDR2 from the germline V gene are SQVTM and ANQGSEA. The V segment lost 6 bases and the J segment 4 bases; nucleotides outside the gene matches: 5. The CDR3 has 12 amino acids.

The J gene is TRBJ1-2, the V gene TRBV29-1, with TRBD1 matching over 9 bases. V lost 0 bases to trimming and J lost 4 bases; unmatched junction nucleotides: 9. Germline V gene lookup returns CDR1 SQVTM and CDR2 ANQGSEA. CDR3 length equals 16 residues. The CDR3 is CSVEEQQGAAFYGYTF. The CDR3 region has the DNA TGCAGCGTTGAAGAGCAACAGGGGGCCGCCTTCTATGGCTACACCTTC.

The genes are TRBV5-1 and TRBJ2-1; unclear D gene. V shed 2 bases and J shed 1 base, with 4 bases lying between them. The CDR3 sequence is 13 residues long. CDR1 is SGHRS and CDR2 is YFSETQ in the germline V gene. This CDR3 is CASSFPSYNEQFF. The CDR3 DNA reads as TGCGCCAGCAGCTTTCCGTCCTACAATGAGCAGTTCTTC. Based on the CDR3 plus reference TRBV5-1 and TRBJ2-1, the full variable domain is KAGVTQTPRYLIKTRGQQVTLSCSPISGHRSVSWYQQTPGQGLQFLFEYFSETQRNKGNFPGRFSGRQFSNSRSEMNVSTLELGDSALYLCASSFPSYNEQFFGPGTRLTVL.

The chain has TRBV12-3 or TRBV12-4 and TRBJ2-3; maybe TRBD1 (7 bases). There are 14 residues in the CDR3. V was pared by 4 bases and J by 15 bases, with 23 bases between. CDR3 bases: TGTGCCAGCAGTTGCAGGGGGGCCGCAGATACGGAATATTTT. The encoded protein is CASSCRGAADTEYF.

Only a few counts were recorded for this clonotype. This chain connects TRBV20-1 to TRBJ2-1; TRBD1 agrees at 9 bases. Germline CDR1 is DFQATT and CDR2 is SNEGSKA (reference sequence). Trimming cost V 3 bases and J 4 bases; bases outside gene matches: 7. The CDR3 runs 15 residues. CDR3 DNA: TGCAGTGCTAGTGGTCGACAGGGGGGTTACAATGAGCAGTTCTTC. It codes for CSASGRQGGYNEQFF.

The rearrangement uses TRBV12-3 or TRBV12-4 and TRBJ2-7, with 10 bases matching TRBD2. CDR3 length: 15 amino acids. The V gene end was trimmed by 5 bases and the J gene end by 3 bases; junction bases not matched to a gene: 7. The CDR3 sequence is CASSRGLASFYEQYF. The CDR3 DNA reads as TGTGCCAGCAGTAGGGGACTAGCGTCCTTCTACGAGCAGTACTTC.

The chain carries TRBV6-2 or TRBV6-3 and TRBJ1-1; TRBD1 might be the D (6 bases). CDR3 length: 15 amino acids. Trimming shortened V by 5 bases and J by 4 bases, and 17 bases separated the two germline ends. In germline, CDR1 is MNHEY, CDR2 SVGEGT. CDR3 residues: CASSNKQGISTEAFF. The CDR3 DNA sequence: TGTGCCAGCAGTAACAAACAGGGAATTAGCACTGAAGCTTTCTTT.

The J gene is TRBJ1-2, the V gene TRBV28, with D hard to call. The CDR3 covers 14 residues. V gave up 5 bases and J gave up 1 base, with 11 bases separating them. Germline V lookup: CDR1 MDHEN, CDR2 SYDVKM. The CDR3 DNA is TGTGCCAGCAGTCAGGCTGGGGTTAACTATGGCTACACCTTC. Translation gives CASSQAGVNYGYTF.

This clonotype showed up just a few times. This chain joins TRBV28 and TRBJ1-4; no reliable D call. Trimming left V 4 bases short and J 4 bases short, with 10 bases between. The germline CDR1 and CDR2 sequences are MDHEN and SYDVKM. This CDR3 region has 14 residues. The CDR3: CASSSSRLNEKLFF. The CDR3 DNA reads TGTGCCAGCAGTTCATCACGACTTAATGAAAAACTGTTTTTT.

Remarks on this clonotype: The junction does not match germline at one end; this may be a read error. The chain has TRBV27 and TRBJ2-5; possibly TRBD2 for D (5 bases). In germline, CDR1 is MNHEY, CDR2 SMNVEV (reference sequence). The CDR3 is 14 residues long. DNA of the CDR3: TGCGCCAGCGCGGGTTTAGGGTTCCAAGAGACCCAGTACTTC. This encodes CASAGLGFQETQYF.

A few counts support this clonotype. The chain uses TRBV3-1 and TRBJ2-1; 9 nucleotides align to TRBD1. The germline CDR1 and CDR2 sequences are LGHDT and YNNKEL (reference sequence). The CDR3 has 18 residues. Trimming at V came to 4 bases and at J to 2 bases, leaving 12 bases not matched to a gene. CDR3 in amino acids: CASSRQSSGTGTYNEQFF. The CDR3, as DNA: TGTGCCAGCAGCCGGCAATCCTCCGGGACAGGGACCTACAATGAGCAGTTCTTC.

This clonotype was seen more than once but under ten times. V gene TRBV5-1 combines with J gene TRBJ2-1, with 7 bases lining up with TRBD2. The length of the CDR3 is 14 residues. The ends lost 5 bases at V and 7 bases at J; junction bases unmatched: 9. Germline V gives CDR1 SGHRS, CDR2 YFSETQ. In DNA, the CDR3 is TGCGCCAGCAGGGTCGGGGGAGGGGAGAATGAGCAGTTCTTC. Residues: CASRVGGGENEQFF.

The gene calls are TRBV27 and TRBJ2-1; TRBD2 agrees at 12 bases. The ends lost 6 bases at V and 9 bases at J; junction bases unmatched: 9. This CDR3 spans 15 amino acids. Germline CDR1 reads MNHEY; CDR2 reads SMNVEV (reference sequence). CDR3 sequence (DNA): TGTGCCAGCAGCCGACTAGCGGGGGCCTCCAGTGAGCAGTTCTTC. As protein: CASSRLAGASSEQFF.

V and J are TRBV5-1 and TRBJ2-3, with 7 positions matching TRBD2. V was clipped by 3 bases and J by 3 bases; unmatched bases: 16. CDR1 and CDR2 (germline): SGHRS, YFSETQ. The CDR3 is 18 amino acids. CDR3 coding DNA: TGCGCCAGCAGCTCCCTAGGGTGGTCTAGCGGTGGAACAGATACGCAGTATTTT. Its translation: CASSSLGWSSGGTDTQYF. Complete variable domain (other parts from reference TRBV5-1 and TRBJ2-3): KAGVTQTPRYLIKTRGQQVTLSCSPISGHRSVSWYQQTPGQGLQFLFEYFSETQRNKGNFPGRFSGRQFSNSRSEMNVSTLELGDSALYLCASSSLGWSSGGTDTQYFGPGTRLTVL.

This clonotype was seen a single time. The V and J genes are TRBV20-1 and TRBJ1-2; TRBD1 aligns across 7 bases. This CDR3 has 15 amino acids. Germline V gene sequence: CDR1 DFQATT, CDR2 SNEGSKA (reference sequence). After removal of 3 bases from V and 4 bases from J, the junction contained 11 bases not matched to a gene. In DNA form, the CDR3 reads TGCAGTGCTAGGGGCCGGGACAGCTTTACCTATGGCTACACCTTC. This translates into CSARGRDSFTYGYTF.

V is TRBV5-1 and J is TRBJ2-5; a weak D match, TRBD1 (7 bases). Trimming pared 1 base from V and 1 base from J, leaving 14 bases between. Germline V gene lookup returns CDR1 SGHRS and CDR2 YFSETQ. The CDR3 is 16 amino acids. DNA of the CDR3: TGCGCCAGCAGCTTGTGGACAGGAGGGGCCCAAGAGACCCAGTACTTC. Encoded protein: CASSLWTGGAQETQYF.